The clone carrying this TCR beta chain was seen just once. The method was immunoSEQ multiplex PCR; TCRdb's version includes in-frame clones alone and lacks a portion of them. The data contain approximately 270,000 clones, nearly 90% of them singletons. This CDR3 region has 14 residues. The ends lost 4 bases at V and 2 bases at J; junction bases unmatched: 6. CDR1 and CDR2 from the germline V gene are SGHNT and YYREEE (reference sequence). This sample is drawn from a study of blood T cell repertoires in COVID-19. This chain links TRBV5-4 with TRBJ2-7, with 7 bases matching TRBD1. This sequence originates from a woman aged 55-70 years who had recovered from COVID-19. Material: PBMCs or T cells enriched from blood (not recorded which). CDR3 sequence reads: CASSGQDGTYEQYF. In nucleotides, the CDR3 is TGTGCCAGCAGCGGACAGGATGGGACCTACGAGCAGTACTTC.